The sequence of this T cell receptor (beta chain) was determined in a study of a mutant IDH1 vaccine in newly diagnosed glioma. Across the study: The therapy given earlier, which was standard therapy, consisted of radiotherapy, temozolomide, or both, and most of the patients received both. Study-level findings and limits: Seemingly, top peripheral T cell clonotype changes bore no relation to pseudoprogression.

The data were produced by immunoSEQ multiplex PCR, yet TCRdb's version contains in-frame clones alone and is incomplete. The sample includes 60,000 to 65,000 clones, around four fifths seen only once; the top ten take about 4%. The time point denotes: week 35, safety follow-up. It was 300 ug of mutant IDH1 20-mer peptide that made up each vaccine dose, given with topical imiquimod. From germline, CDR1 is MNHEY and CDR2 SMNVEV (reference sequence). The CDR3 contains 16 residues. Trimming cost V 4 bases and J 0 bases, with 10 bases left between them. A note on this clone: Its target is not known.

This clonotype was obtained from a man aged 25-40 years with glioma. The source material was PBMCs, sampled from a glioma patient whose treatment included an IDH1 peptide vaccine. V usage is TRBV27 and J usage is TRBJ2-6, with TRBD2 as a possible D gene (5 bases). The CDR3 DNA sequence: TGTGCCAGCAGTTCGACTACATCCTCTGGGGCCAACGTCCTGACTTTC. It encodes CASSSTTSSGANVLTF.